These T cell receptor beta chains were read from a single sample in a study of blood T cell repertoires in COVID-19. Repertoires were generated with immunoSEQ multiplex PCR, while TCRdb's copy carries only in-frame clones and drops some. In the table there are 80,000 to 95,000 clones, roughly 85% of which are singletons. The sample was peripheral blood. These receptor sequences come from a man aged 45-60 years with active or convalescent COVID-19. Both conserved end residues are part of each CDR3. D genes are given only for firm matches. A clone size is listed for some rows: how often the clone was seen (once, few, many), or a class if it is expanded.

cdr3_nt: TGTGCCAGCAGCTTGCGTACAGGGGCGACGGCTCACAATGAGCAGTTCTTC
cdr3_aa: CASSLRTGATAHNEQFF
v_call: TRBV11-3
d_call: TRBD1
clone_size: -
j_call: TRBJ2-1

cdr3_nt: TGTGCCTGGAGCAGCAACAGAGACTATGGCTACACCTTC
cdr3_aa: CAWSSNRDYGYTF
v_call: TRBV30
d_call: -
clone_size: once
j_call: TRBJ1-2

cdr3_nt: TGTGCCAGCAGGTGGCGGAATAATGAAAAACTGTTTTTT
cdr3_aa: CASRWRNNEKLFF
v_call: TRBV12-3/TRBV12-4
d_call: -
clone_size: -
j_call: TRBJ1-4

cdr3_nt: TGTGCCAGCAGCTTAGTATCTAGCGGGGGGGGCACAGATACGCAGTATTTT
cdr3_aa: CASSLVSSGGGTDTQYF
v_call: TRBV7-2
d_call: TRBD2
clone_size: -
j_call: TRBJ2-3

cdr3_nt: TGTGCCAGCAGCCAAGTCCTGACTTCGGATGAGCAGTTCTTC
cdr3_aa: CASSQVLTSDEQFF
v_call: TRBV3-1/TRBV3-2
d_call: -
clone_size: -
j_call: TRBJ2-1

cdr3_nt: TGTGCCAGCAGTGAAGCTGGAACAGGGACCTGGAACAATGAGCAGTTCTTC
cdr3_aa: CASSEAGTGTWNNEQFF
v_call: TRBV6-1
d_call: -
clone_size: -
j_call: TRBJ2-1

cdr3_nt: TGTGCCAGCTCACCCCAGGGGGCGAGGCAGCCCCAGCATTTT
cdr3_aa: CASSPQGARQPQHF
v_call: TRBV18
d_call: TRBD1
clone_size: -
j_call: TRBJ1-5

cdr3_nt: TGTGCTAGTGGCGGGACTAGCGGGGGAAGTTACAATGAGCAGTTCTTC
cdr3_aa: CASGGTSGGSYNEQFF
v_call: TRBV12-5
d_call: TRBD2
clone_size: -
j_call: TRBJ2-1

cdr3_nt: TGTGCCAGCAGTTACTTCGGGGGGCCGGACACTGAAGCTTTCTTT
cdr3_aa: CASSYFGGPDTEAFF
v_call: TRBV6-2/TRBV6-3
d_call: -
clone_size: -
j_call: TRBJ1-1

cdr3_nt: TGTGCCAGCAGTGTCCAAGGACACAACTATGGCTACACCTTC
cdr3_aa: CASSVQGHNYGYTF
v_call: TRBV27
d_call: -
clone_size: -
j_call: TRBJ1-2

cdr3_nt: TGCGCCAGCAGCCCCGGGACAGGGGGCTTTGAAACGGTTTTT
cdr3_aa: CASSPGTGGFETVF
v_call: TRBV4-3
d_call: TRBD1
clone_size: -
j_call: TRBJ1-4

cdr3_nt: TGTGCCAGCAGGCTAGCGGGAGGAATCACAGATACGCAGTATTTT
cdr3_aa: CASRLAGGITDTQYF
v_call: TRBV28
d_call: TRBD2
clone_size: -
j_call: TRBJ2-3

cdr3_nt: TGTGCCACCAGCAGAGAGGGGACTAGCGAAATAGATACGCAGTATTTT
cdr3_aa: CATSREGTSEIDTQYF
v_call: TRBV15
d_call: TRBD2
clone_size: -
j_call: TRBJ2-3

cdr3_nt: TGTGCCGGGAAGACAGGGCTGCAGGACACTGAAGCTTTCTTT
cdr3_aa: CAGKTGLQDTEAFF
v_call: TRBV2
d_call: TRBD1
clone_size: once
j_call: TRBJ1-1

cdr3_nt: TGTGCCAGCAGCCGTAATGTTTACGAGCAGTACTTC
cdr3_aa: CASSRNVYEQYF
v_call: TRBV7-2
d_call: -
clone_size: -
j_call: TRBJ2-7

cdr3_nt: TGTGCCAGCAGCCCTAGGACTAGCGTACGTCCGGACTTC
cdr3_aa: CASSPRTSVRPDF
v_call: TRBV11-2
d_call: TRBD2
clone_size: -
j_call: TRBJ2-5

cdr3_nt: TGTGCCAGCAGCACCGACAGGGGGCGCGGGGAGACCCAGTACTTC
cdr3_aa: CASSTDRGRGETQYF
v_call: TRBV2
d_call: TRBD1
clone_size: -
j_call: TRBJ2-5

cdr3_nt: TGTGCCAGCAGCGTAGGACGGGCAGGGTCCTACAATGAGCAGTTCTTC
cdr3_aa: CASSVGRAGSYNEQFF
v_call: TRBV9
d_call: -
clone_size: -
j_call: TRBJ2-1

cdr3_nt: TGTGCCAGCAGCTTAGCTCCAGGGAACACTGAAGCTTTCTTT
cdr3_aa: CASSLAPGNTEAFF
v_call: TRBV11-2
d_call: -
clone_size: -
j_call: TRBJ1-1

cdr3_nt: TGTGCCAGCAGCCTGGGCGGGAGCACCATATATTTT
cdr3_aa: CASSLGGSTIYF
v_call: TRBV5-6
d_call: -
clone_size: -
j_call: TRBJ1-3

cdr3_nt: TGTGCCAGCAGTGACAGGGGCCACAAGTTCTACGAGCAGTACTTC
cdr3_aa: CASSDRGHKFYEQYF
v_call: TRBV2
d_call: -
clone_size: -
j_call: TRBJ2-7

cdr3_nt: TGTGCCAGCAGCTTGGTTAGCTCCCACGAGCAGTACTTC
cdr3_aa: CASSLVSSHEQYF
v_call: TRBV5-6
d_call: -
clone_size: once
j_call: TRBJ2-7

cdr3_nt: TGCGCCAGCAGCCAAGACAGGAACAATAGTCCCCGGGCCAAAAACATTCAGTACTTC
cdr3_aa: CASSQDRNNSPRAKNIQYF
v_call: TRBV4-3
d_call: -
clone_size: -
j_call: TRBJ2-4

cdr3_nt: TGTGCCAGTAGCCGACAGGGGAGGACTAATGAAAAACTGTTTTTT
cdr3_aa: CASSRQGRTNEKLFF
v_call: TRBV19
d_call: TRBD1
clone_size: once
j_call: TRBJ1-4

cdr3_nt: TGTGCCAGCGAATTAAGTGGGAGGTTTGGCACTGAAGCTTTCTTT
cdr3_aa: CASELSGRFGTEAFF
v_call: TRBV6-5
d_call: -
clone_size: -
j_call: TRBJ1-1

cdr3_nt: TGTGCCAGCACTATATCGGGTTCCGAGCAGTACTTC
cdr3_aa: CASTISGSEQYF
v_call: TRBV2
d_call: -
clone_size: -
j_call: TRBJ2-7

cdr3_nt: TGCGCCAGCAGCTCTCGGCTCGGGTACCAAGAGACCCAGTACTTC
cdr3_aa: CASSSRLGYQETQYF
v_call: TRBV5-1
d_call: -
clone_size: -
j_call: TRBJ2-5

cdr3_nt: TGTGCCAGCTCAACGACTGACTATGGCTACACCTTC
cdr3_aa: CASSTTDYGYTF
v_call: TRBV18
d_call: -
clone_size: -
j_call: TRBJ1-2

cdr3_nt: TGCGCCAGCAGCCAGAGAGACAACACTAACTATGGCTACACCTTC
cdr3_aa: CASSQRDNTNYGYTF
v_call: TRBV4-1
d_call: -
clone_size: -
j_call: TRBJ1-2

cdr3_nt: TGCGCCAGCAGCCAAACTGGGGACAGCCGAAACACCATATATTTT
cdr3_aa: CASSQTGDSRNTIYF
v_call: TRBV4-3
d_call: TRBD1
clone_size: -
j_call: TRBJ1-3

cdr3_nt: TGCGCCAGCAGCCATAGGGACAGCTATAATTCACCCCTCCACTTT
cdr3_aa: CASSHRDSYNSPLHF
v_call: TRBV4-1
d_call: TRBD1
clone_size: -
j_call: TRBJ1-6

cdr3_nt: TGTGCCAGTAGTCTAAGGGGGTTGGACGAAAAACTGTTTTTT
cdr3_aa: CASSLRGLDEKLFF
v_call: TRBV19
d_call: -
clone_size: -
j_call: TRBJ1-4

cdr3_nt: TGCAGCGTCTTAGCGGGAGAACACACAGATACGCAGTATTTT
cdr3_aa: CSVLAGEHTDTQYF
v_call: TRBV29-1
d_call: TRBD2
clone_size: -
j_call: TRBJ2-3